This T cell receptor beta chain derives from a study of neurological immune-mediated disorders. A single record per CDR3 protein comes from TCRdb applying MiXCR to the 5' RACE reads. This table has about 50,000 distinct CDR3 sequences, 10% appearing once. The sample's time point: longitudinal time-point 1 (baseline). Per germline, CDR1 SGHTA and CDR2 FQGNSA. The CDR3 sequence is 16 residues long. Trimming took 1 base from V and 2 from J, leaving 11 bases between them. This clonotype was found a few times. This clonotype originated in a woman aged 35 to 49 in good health. The sequenced material came from PBMCs. The rearrangement links TRBV7-2 to TRBJ1-4, with D hard to call. CDR3 in DNA: TGTGCCAGCAGCTTAGATCCCGCGGGGACTAATGAAAAACTGTTTTTT. Residues: CASSLDPAGTNEKLFF. The full variable domain, its missing parts supplied by reference TRBV7-2 and TRBJ1-4, is GAGVSQSPSNKVTEKGKDVELRCDPISGHTALYWYRQSLGQGLEFLIYFQGNSAPDKSGLPSDRFSAERTGGSVSTLTIQRTQQEDSAVYLCASSLDPAGTNEKLFFGSGTQLSVL.